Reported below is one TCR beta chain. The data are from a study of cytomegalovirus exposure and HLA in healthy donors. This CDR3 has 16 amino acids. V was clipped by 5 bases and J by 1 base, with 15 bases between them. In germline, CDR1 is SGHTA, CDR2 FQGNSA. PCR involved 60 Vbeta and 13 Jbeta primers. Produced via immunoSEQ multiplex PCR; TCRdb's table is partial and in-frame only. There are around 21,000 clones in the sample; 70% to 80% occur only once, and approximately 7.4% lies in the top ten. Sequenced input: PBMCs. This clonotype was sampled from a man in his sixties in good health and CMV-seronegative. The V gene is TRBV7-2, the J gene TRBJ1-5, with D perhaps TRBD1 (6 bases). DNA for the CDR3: TGTGCCAGCAGCGTGTCAGGGGCCATGAGCAATCAGCCCCAGCATTTT. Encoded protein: CASSVSGAMSNQPQHF.